A single T cell receptor beta chain is shown here with its context. What it binds is unknown. This sample was included in a study of cytomegalovirus exposure and HLA in healthy donors. General study results and limits: Most sequenced TCRs were rare (though some public TCRs occurred in many donors). In vitro confirmation showed three CMV-associated chains to be CMV antigen specific. In a later analysis, productive TCRs from donors in an Asian-associated ancestry cluster reportedly carried fewer N-insertions than the cohort mean.

Primers for the PCR totalled 60 Vbeta and 13 Jbeta. Data came from immunoSEQ multiplex PCR; TCRdb stores just in-frame clones and leaves some out. The data show roughly 200,000 clones, 70% to 85% seen once. The V gene's germline CDR1 is MNHNY and CDR2 SVGAGI (reference sequence). J gave up 4 bases and V 10 bases, and 6 bases lay outside the gene matches. The CDR3 covers 12 residues. Sequenced material: PBMCs. The sequence was obtained from a woman younger than 45 in good health and CMV-seropositive. The rearrangement joins TRBV6-6 to TRBJ1-1, with TRBD1 identical over 7 bases. The CDR3 reads CAIQGVGTEAFF. In DNA, the CDR3 is TGTGCCATCCAGGGGGTGGGCACTGAAGCTTTCTTT.